This TCR beta chain was recovered during a study of CD8 T cells in ankylosing spondylitis. The study, taken as a whole, reports: Reported data indicate significant enrichment of disease-linked clones within matched ankylosing spondylitis synovial fluid. Ankylosing spondylitis blood appeared to carry a characteristic TCR beta motif of roughly 8 highly homologous variants. Within peripheral blood, clones linked to disease were CD8+ and relatively rare.

The CDR3 totals 13 residues. V lost 0 bases and J 5 bases, leaving 8 bases between the germline ends. CDR1 is SGHRS and CDR2 is YFSETQ in the germline V gene. This clonotype was seen ten or more times. Its antigen is unidentified. TCRdb re-derived calls from the 5' RACE reads in MiXCR, one entry per CDR3 protein. The sample holds about 130,000 distinct CDR3 sequences, just under 7.5% seen once. V is TRBV5-1 and J is TRBJ1-2; maybe TRBD1 (5 bases). The sequence derives from a female donor with ankylosing spondylitis or in good health (not recorded which). Material: blood, either unsorted or a sorted T cell fraction (not recorded which). CDR3 region: CASSLEGLYGYTF. In nucleotides, the CDR3 is TGCGCCAGCAGCTTGGAGGGGCTGTATGGCTACACCTTC.